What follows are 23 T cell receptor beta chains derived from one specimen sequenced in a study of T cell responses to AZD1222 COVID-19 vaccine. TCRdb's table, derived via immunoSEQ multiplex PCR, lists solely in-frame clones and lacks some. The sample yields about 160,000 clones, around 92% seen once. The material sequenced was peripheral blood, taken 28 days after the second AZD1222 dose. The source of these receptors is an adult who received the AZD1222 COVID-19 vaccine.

This chain's CDR3 is CASSELPGTSPSYGYTF. The CDR3 DNA follows: TGTGCCAGCAGTGAACTCCCGGGGACAAGCCCTTCCTATGGCTACACCTTC. The rearrangement links TRBV2 to TRBJ1-2, with D perhaps TRBD1 (6 bases). The CDR3 spans 17 residues. Germline V gene lookup returns CDR1 SNHLY and CDR2 FYNNEI. Trimming took 2 bases from V and 4 from J, leaving 20 bases between them.

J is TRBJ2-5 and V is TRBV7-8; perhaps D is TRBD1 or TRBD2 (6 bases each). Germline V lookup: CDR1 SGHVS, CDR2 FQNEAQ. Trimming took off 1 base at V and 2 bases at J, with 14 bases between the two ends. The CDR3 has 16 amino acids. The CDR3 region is CASSLGGAATQETQYF. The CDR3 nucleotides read TGTGCCAGCAGCTTAGGGGGGGCAGCCACACAAGAGACCCAGTACTTC.

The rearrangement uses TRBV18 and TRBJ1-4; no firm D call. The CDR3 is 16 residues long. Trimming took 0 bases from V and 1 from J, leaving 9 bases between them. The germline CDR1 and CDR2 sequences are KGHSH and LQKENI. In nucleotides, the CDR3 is TGTGCCAGCTCACCACCGGGGAAAGGAACTAATGAAAAACTGTTTTTT. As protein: CASSPPGKGTNEKLFF.

Here the CDR3 reads CASSPGTADSPLHF. The CDR3 nucleotides are TGTGCCAGCAGCCCCGGGACAGCGGATTCACCCCTCCACTTT. V usage is TRBV9 and J usage is TRBJ1-6; 7 nucleotides line up with TRBD1. The CDR3 loop spans 14 amino acids. Trimming removed 4 bases from V and 8 bases from J; junction bases left unmatched: 6. Germline V gene lookup returns CDR1 SGDLS and CDR2 YYNGEE.

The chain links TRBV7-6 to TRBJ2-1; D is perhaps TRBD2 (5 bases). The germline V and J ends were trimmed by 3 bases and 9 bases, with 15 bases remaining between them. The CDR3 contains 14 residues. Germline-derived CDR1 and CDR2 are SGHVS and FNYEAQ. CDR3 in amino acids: CASSLRLADGEQFF. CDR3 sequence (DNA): TGTGCCAGCAGCTTGCGGCTAGCAGACGGTGAGCAGTTCTTC.

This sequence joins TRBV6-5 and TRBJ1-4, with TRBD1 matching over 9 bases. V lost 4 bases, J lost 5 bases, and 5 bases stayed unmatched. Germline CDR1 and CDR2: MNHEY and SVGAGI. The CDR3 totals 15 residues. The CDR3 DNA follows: TGTGCCAGCAGTTCTACAGGACAGGGGAATGAAAAACTGTTTTTT. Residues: CASSSTGQGNEKLFF.

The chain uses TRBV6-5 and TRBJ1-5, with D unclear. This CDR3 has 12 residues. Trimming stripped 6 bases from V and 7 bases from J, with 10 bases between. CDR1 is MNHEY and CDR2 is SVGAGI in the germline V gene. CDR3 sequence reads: CASRPQEQPQHF. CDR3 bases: TGTGCCAGCAGACCCCAGGAGCAGCCCCAGCATTTT.

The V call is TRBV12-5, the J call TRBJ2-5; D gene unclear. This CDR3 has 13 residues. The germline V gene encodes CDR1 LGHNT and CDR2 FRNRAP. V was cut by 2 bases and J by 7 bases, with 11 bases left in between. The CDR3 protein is CASGLPRESTQYF. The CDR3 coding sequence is TGTGCTAGTGGTTTGCCGAGAGAGTCGACCCAGTACTTC. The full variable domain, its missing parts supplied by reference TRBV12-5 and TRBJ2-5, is DARVTQTPRHKVTEMGQEVTMRCQPILGHNTVFWYRQTMMQGLELLAYFRNRAPLDDSGMPKDRFSAEMPDATLATLKIQPSEPRDSAVYFCASGLPRESTQYFGPGTRLLVL.

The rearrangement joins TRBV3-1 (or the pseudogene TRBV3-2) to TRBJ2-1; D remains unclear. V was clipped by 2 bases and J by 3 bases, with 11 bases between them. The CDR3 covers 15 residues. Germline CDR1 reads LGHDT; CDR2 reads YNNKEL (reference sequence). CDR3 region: CASSQSPLSYNEQFF. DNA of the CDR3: TGTGCCAGCAGCCAATCCCCCCTAAGCTACAATGAGCAGTTCTTC.

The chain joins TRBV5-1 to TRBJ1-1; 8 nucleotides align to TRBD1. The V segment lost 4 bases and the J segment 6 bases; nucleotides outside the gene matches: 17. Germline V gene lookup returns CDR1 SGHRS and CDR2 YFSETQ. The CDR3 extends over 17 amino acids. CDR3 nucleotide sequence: TGCGCCAGCAGCCCGGGAGGTATGACAGGGGATAACGCTGAAGCTTTCTTT. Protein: CASSPGGMTGDNAEAFF.

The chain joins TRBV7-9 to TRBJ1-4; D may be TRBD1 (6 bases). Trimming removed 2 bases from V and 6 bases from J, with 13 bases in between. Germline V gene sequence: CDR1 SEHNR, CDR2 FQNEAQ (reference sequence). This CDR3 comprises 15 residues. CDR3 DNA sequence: TGTGCCAGCAGCTTAAACGGACAGATACATGAAAAACTGTTTTTT. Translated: CASSLNGQIHEKLFF.

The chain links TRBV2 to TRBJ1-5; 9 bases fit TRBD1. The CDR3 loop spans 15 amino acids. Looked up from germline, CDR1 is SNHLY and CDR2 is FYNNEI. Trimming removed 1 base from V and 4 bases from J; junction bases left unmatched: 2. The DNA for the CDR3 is TGTGCCAGCAGTGAAGGGGGACAGGGTAATCAGCCCCAGCATTTT. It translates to CASSEGGQGNQPQHF. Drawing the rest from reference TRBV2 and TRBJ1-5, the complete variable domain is EPEVTQTPSHQVTQMGQEVILRCVPISNHLYFYWYRQILGQKVEFLVSFYNNEISEKSEIFDDQFSVERPDGSNFTLKIRSTKLEDSAMYFCASSEGGQGNQPQHFGDGTRLSIL.

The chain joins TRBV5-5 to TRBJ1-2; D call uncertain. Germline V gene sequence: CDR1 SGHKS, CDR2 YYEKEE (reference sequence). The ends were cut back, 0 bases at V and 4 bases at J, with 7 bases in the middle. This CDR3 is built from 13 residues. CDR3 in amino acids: CASSLGFVYGYTF. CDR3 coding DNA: TGTGCCAGCAGCTTGGGGTTTGTCTATGGCTACACCTTC.

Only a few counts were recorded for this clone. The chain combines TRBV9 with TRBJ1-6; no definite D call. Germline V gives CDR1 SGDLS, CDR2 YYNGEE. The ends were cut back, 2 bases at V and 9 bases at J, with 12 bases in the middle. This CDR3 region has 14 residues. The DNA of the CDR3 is TGTGCCAGCAGCGTCCGTCTTATCGGTTCACCCCTCCACTTT. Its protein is CASSVRLIGSPLHF.

The CDR3 region is CAIKAGANEKLFF. In DNA form, the CDR3 reads TGTGCCATCAAGGCGGGGGCTAATGAAAAACTGTTTTTT. This chain uses TRBV10-3 with TRBJ1-4; D might be TRBD1 (5 bases). There are 13 residues in the CDR3. The V gene's germline CDR1 is ENHRY and CDR2 SYGVKD. Trimming took off 7 bases at V and 3 bases at J, with 9 bases between the two ends.

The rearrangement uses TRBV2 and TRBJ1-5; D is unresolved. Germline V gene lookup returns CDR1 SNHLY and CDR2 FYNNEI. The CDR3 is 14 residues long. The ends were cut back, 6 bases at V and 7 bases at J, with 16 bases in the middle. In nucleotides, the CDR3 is TGTGCCAGCAGGGGCGCGGGTCGAGGCCAGCCCCAGCATTTT. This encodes CASRGAGRGQPQHF.

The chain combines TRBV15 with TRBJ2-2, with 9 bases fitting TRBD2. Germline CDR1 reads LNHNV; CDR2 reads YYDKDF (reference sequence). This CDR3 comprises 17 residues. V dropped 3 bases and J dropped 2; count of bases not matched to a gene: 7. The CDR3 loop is CATSRGGLARNTGELFF. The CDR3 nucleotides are TGTGCCACCAGCAGGGGGGGACTAGCTCGAAACACCGGGGAGCTGTTTTTT.

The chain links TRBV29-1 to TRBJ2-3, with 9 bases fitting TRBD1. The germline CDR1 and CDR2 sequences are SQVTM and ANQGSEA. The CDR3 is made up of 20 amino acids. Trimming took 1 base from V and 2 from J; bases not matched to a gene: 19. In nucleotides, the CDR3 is TGCAGCGTTGAAGGGCTTAGGACAGGGGTGGGAGGAAGGATCACAGATACGCAGTATTTT. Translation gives CSVEGLRTGVGGRITDTQYF.

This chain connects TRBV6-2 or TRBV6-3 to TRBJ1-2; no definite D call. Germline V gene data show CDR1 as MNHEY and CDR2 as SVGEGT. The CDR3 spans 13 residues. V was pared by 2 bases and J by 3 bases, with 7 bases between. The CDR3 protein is CASSYLRDYGYTF. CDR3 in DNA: TGTGCCAGCAGTTACCTGCGGGACTATGGCTACACCTTC.

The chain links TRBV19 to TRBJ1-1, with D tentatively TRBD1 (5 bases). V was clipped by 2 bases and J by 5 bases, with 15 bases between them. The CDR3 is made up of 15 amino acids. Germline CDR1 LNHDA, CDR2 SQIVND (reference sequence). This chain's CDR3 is CASSILLGGNTEAFF. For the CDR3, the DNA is TGTGCCAGTAGTATACTTCTGGGGGGAAATACTGAAGCTTTCTTT.

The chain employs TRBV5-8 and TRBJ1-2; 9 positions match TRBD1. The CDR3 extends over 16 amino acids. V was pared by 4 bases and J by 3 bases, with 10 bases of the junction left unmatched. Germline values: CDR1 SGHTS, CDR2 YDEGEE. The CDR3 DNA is TGTGCCAGCAGCGTGACCGGGACAGGGATATACTATGGCTACACCTTC. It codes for CASSVTGTGIYYGYTF.

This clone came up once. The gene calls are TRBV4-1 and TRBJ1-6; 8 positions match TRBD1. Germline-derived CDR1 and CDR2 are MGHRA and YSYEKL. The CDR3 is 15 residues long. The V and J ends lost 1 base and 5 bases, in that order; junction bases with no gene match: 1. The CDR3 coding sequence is TGCGCCAGCAGCCAAGCGGACAGGGATAATTCACCCCTCCACTTT. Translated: CASSQADRDNSPLHF.

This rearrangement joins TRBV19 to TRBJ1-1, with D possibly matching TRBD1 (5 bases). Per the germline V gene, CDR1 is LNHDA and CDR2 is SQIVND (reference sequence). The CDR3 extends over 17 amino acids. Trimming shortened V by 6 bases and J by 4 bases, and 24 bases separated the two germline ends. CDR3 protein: CASSVGGRRILGTEAFF. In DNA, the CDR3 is TGTGCCAGTAGCGTCGGGGGTAGGAGGATATTGGGCACTGAAGCTTTCTTT.